The rows below give T cell receptor beta chains drawn from one sample of a study of regulatory T cells in long-lasting Graves disease. TCRdb reanalysed the multiplex PCR reads using MiXCR and keeps one entry per CDR3 protein. This table has approximately 400,000 distinct CDR3 sequences, about 20% appearing once. The specimen comprised peripheral blood mononuclear cells (PBMCs), sampled when the disease was refractory, from a patient treated with antithyroid drugs. The origin of the receptors is a female donor with Graves disease. The CDR3 runs from the conserved cysteine through the conserved F or W. Each record gives: D gene, clone size, V gene, CDR3 length, J gene, CDR3 DNA, CDR3 protein. D genes are given only for firm matches. The size of a clone is reported for some rows only, either as once, few or many, or as a class for expanded clones.

>-|-|TRBV19|18|TRBJ1-1
TGTGCCAGTAGTATCGCAGGGAGCAAGCTGTACATGAACACTGAAGCTTTCTTT
CASSIAGSKLYMNTEAFF
>-|many|TRBV7-6|14|TRBJ2-7
TGTGCCAGCAGCCTGGCTCACAGATCCTACGAGCAGTACTTC
CASSLAHRSYEQYF
>-|few|TRBV5-1|17|TRBJ2-7
TGCGCCAGCAGCCCCCAAGACCCGCGGCTAAGCTCCTACGAGCAGTACTTC
CASSPQDPRLSSYEQYF
>TRBD1|few|TRBV19|17|TRBJ2-4
TGTGCCAGTAGTCCGGGGACAGGGGGAGAAGCCAAAAACATTCAGTACTTC
CASSPGTGGEAKNIQYF
>-|once|TRBV27|20|TRBJ2-7
TGTGCCAGCAGTTTATTAACAAGGGGAAACGTCGGAGTGGGGTCCTACGAGCAGTACTTC
CASSLLTRGNVGVGSYEQYF
>-|-|TRBV7-3|14|TRBJ1-1
TGTGCCAGCAGCTTAACGAGGGACAACACTGAAGCTTTCTTT
CASSLTRDNTEAFF
>TRBD1|once|TRBV28|16|TRBJ2-2
TGTGCCACCACTCCTACCGGGACAGGGAACACCGGGGAGCTGTTTTTT
CATTPTGTGNTGELFF
>-|-|TRBV29-1|13|TRBJ2-7
TGCAGCGTTGAGAGTAGTTCCACCTACGAGCAGTACTTC
CSVESSSTYEQYF
>TRBD1|-|TRBV5-1|14|TRBJ1-5
TGCGCCAGCAGCCAGGGGACAGCTAATCAGCCCCAGCATTTT
CASSQGTANQPQHF
>-|many|TRBV2|15|TRBJ2-5
TGTGCCAGCTCGGCCGGGACTCAGTCTCTGGGGACCCAGTACTTC
CASSAGTQSLGTQYF
>-|few|TRBV7-3|18|TRBJ2-5
TGCGCCAGCAGCCAAGACGCCCCGGGTTTGGGGGGGCGAGAGACCCAGTACTTC
CASSQDAPGLGGRETQYF
>TRBD1|-|TRBV7-3|13|TRBJ1-2
TGTGCCAGCAGCCCACCCGGGGACAGTCGGCGCACCTTC
CASSPPGDSRRTF
>-|-|TRBV7-2|15|TRBJ2-1
TGTGCCAGCAGCTTAGCAGGACGGACATACAATGAGCAGTTCTTC
CASSLAGRTYNEQFF
>-|few|TRBV6-2/TRBV6-3|16|TRBJ2-5
TGTGCCAGCAGTAGAATTAACTCGGCATCCATTGGGACCCAGTACTTC
CASSRINSASIGTQYF
>-|-|TRBV18|15|TRBJ2-3
TGTGCCAGCTCACCACAGGCTTCCCTCACAGATACGCAGTATTTT
CASSPQASLTDTQYF
>TRBD1|many|TRBV6-1|14|TRBJ2-5
TGTGCCAGCAGTAGACAGGGAAATGTGGAGACCCAGTACTTC
CASSRQGNVETQYF
>TRBD2|-|TRBV6-1|15|TRBJ2-5
TGTGCCAGCAGCCCCGGGACTAGCCCTCAAGAGACCCAGTACTTC
CASSPGTSPQETQYF
>-|many|TRBV6-1|15|TRBJ2-5
TGTGCCAGCGAGAAAAACCCAGCCCGGGCGCAGACCCAGTACTTC
CASEKNPARAQTQYF
>-|few|TRBV7-8|15|TRBJ1-1
TGTGCCAGCAGCTTATTTGGCAGGGGCTTTCCTGAAGCTTTCTTT
CASSLFGRGFPEAFF
>-|many|TRBV10-3|15|TRBJ2-2
TGTGCCATCAGTGTAGAGGGTCCGAACACCGGGGAGCTGTTTTTT
CAISVEGPNTGELFF
>TRBD1|-|TRBV12-3/TRBV12-4|14|TRBJ1-1
TGTGCCAGCAGCCTGGACAGGGAGTTTGATGAAGCTTTCTTT
CASSLDREFDEAFF
>TRBD2|-|TRBV27|15|TRBJ2-7
TGTGCCAGCAGTTCCGACCGGCTAGCGGTCTACGAGCAGTACTTC
CASSSDRLAVYEQYF
>TRBD2|few|TRBV28|18|TRBJ2-5
TGTGCCAGCAGTTTAAGGCCTAGCGGGGCGGGGGTGAGGGAGACCCAGTACTTC
CASSLRPSGAGVRETQYF
>TRBD2|many|TRBV2|15|TRBJ2-1
TGTGCCAGCAGAAGGACTAGCGGGTCCTACAATGAGCAGTTCTTC
CASRRTSGSYNEQFF
>-|few|TRBV6-5|14|TRBJ2-4
TGTGCCAGCAGTTTTGGCCGTCTGGTAAACATTCAGTACTTC
CASSFGRLVNIQYF
>TRBD1|-|TRBV6-1|16|TRBJ1-1
TGTGCCAGCAGTAAAGGGACAGGAGTTGTGAACACTGAAGCTTTCTTT
CASSKGTGVVNTEAFF
>TRBD1|-|TRBV7-2|16|TRBJ1-5
TGTGCCAGCAGCTTAGCCGGGACAGGGGTTGGGCAGCCCCAGCATTTT
CASSLAGTGVGQPQHF
>-|-|TRBV7-9|18|TRBJ2-7
TGTGCCAGCAGCCAACCGGACAGTTCCCCCGGGGCTCCCTACGAGCAGTACTTC
CASSQPDSSPGAPYEQYF
>TRBD2|many|TRBV7-2|14|TRBJ2-5
TGTGCCAGCAGCTTGGGGGGGGGGAAAGAGACCCAGTACTTC
CASSLGGGKETQYF
>-|many|TRBV5-1|15|TRBJ1-2
TGCGCCAGCAGGAGCGAACAGGTCTGGAACTATGGCTACACCTTC
CASRSEQVWNYGYTF
>-|-|TRBV27|14|TRBJ1-1
TGTGCCAGCAGTTTTAAGGGGCGGGACACTGAAGCTTTCTTT
CASSFKGRDTEAFF
>-|many|TRBV30|14|TRBJ1-2
TGTGCCTGGAGTGTACCTAAGGGCCTTGGAGGCTACACCTTC
CAWSVPKGLGGYTF
>-|few|TRBV20-1|16|TRBJ1-2
TGCAGTGCTAGAGATCCGCTTTGGACAGAGAACTATGGCTACACCTTC
CSARDPLWTENYGYTF
>-|-|TRBV9|14|TRBJ1-1
TGTGCCAGCAGCGTAGAAGGTCCGAATGTCGAAGCTTTCTTT
CASSVEGPNVEAFF
>TRBD2|few|TRBV10-3|15|TRBJ2-7
TGTGCCATCAGTGCAAGGACTAGCAGTTCCTACGAGCAGTACTTC
CAISARTSSSYEQYF
>-|few|TRBV28|16|TRBJ2-7
TGTGCCAGCAGTTTATCGAGGAGGGACCTTGGCTACGAGCAGTACTTC
CASSLSRRDLGYEQYF
>-|-|TRBV10-3|16|TRBJ2-5
TGTGCCATCAGTGAGTCGAGGGGCGGGGTTCGAGAGACCCAGTACTTC
CAISESRGGVRETQYF
>-|few|TRBV10-3|14|TRBJ1-5
TGTGCCATCAGTGAAAGGGTCAGCAATCAGCCCCAGCATTTT
CAISERVSNQPQHF
>TRBD2|many|TRBV11-2|17|TRBJ2-7
TGTGCCAGCAGCTTAGCCCCTTTCGCGGGAGGGCCGTACGAGCAGTACTTC
CASSLAPFAGGPYEQYF
>TRBD1|many|TRBV12-3/TRBV12-4|15|TRBJ1-2
TGTGCCAGCAGTTTGCGACAGGGTATCTTTCATGGCTACACCTTC
CASSLRQGIFHGYTF
>-|few|TRBV18|19|TRBJ1-2
TGTGCCAGCTCACCAGTCTTCCCTCGGGACACTCAAGCTAACTATGGCTACACCTTC
CASSPVFPRDTQANYGYTF
>TRBD1|once|TRBV6-2/TRBV6-3|18|TRBJ1-2
TGTGCCAGCAGGGACCTCCGGGACAGGGAAGGGATGTACTATGGCTACACCTTC
CASRDLRDREGMYYGYTF
>TRBD1|-|TRBV20-1|15|TRBJ2-7
TGCAGTGCTAGAGCCAGACAGGGGGTAGTGGACGAGCAGTACTTC
CSARARQGVVDEQYF
>-|few|TRBV4-3|16|TRBJ1-5
TGCGCCAGCAGCCAAGATCTGGTACAGATCAATCAGCCCCAGCATTTT
CASSQDLVQINQPQHF
>TRBD1|-|TRBV9|15|TRBJ1-1
TGTGCCAGCAGCCCTACGGACAGGGGAGCAACTGAAGCTTTCTTT
CASSPTDRGATEAFF
>TRBD2|-|TRBV20-1|15|TRBJ2-7
TGCAGTGCTAGTGGCTATAGCGGGAACTCCTACGAGCAGTACTTC
CSASGYSGNSYEQYF
>-|-|TRBV20-1|14|TRBJ2-5
TGCAGTGCTACGGTCCCAGACAGCCAAGAGACCCAGTACTTC
CSATVPDSQETQYF
>TRBD1|few|TRBV5-1|17|TRBJ2-3
TGCGCCAGCAGCTTTTCCCCGACCGGGACAGGGGAAGATACGCAGTATTTT
CASSFSPTGTGEDTQYF
>TRBD1|many|TRBV12-3/TRBV12-4|15|TRBJ2-7
TGTGCCAGCAGTTCGGGACAGACAACCTCCTACGAGCAGTACTTC
CASSSGQTTSYEQYF
>-|-|TRBV28|13|TRBJ2-3
TGTGCCAGCAGACTAGCTGCCCCAGATACGCAGTATTTT
CASRLAAPDTQYF
>-|few|TRBV27|13|TRBJ1-5
TGTGCCAGCAGACCTTTACTTAATCAGCCCCAGCATTTT
CASRPLLNQPQHF
>TRBD2|many|TRBV20-1|15|TRBJ2-5
TGCAGTGCTGATTATAGCGGGAGGACCGAAGAGACCCAGTACTTC
CSADYSGRTEETQYF
>TRBD2|-|TRBV29-1|15|TRBJ2-7
TGCAGCGTTGTTTGGTTGGGGACTAGCGAACTCGAGCAGTACTTC
CSVVWLGTSELEQYF
>TRBD1|-|TRBV27|18|TRBJ1-2
TGTGCCAGCAGTTTTGCCGGGACAGCTCGGCCTTCTAACTATGGCTACACCTTC
CASSFAGTARPSNYGYTF
>TRBD2|-|TRBV5-1|17|TRBJ2-5
TGCGCCAGCAGCTTGGGCCTCGGTAGCGGGAGGCGAGAGACCCAGTACTTC
CASSLGLGSGRRETQYF